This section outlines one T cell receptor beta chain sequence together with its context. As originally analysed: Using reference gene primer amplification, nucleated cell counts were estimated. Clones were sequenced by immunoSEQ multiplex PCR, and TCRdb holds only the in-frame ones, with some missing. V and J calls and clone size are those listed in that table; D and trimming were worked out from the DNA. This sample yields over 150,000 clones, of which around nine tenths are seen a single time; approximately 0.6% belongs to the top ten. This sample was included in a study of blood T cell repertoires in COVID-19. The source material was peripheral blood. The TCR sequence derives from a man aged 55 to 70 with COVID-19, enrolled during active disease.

The DNA for the CDR3 is TGTGCCAGCAGAACAGGACGGAACTATGGCTACACCTTC. Its translation: CASRTGRNYGYTF. This rearrangement joins TRBV6-5 to TRBJ1-2; TRBD1 might be the D (5 bases). The CDR3 length is 13 residues. Germline-derived CDR1 and CDR2 are MNHEY and SVGAGI. Deletions cut 6 bases from V and 2 bases from J, with 10 bases between.